This note documents a single T cell receptor beta chain sequence. Its specificity is not known. The ends lost 5 bases at V and 3 bases at J; junction bases unmatched: 9. The germline V gene has CDR1 SGHAT and CDR2 FQNNGV. CDR3 length equals 15 residues. The authors loaded around 200 ng DNA, 25,000 to 30,000 T cell genomes, into sorted-subset replicate PCRs. Clones were read by immunoSEQ multiplex PCR, and TCRdb kept only the in-frame ones, dropping some. The sample lists 2,100,000 or so clones, 90% to 97% seen once, with over 0.1% in the top ten. This record comes from a study of shared clonotypes between healthy human individuals. Study findings and constraints: Larger estimated richness was generally recorded for naive subsets relative to memory subsets. In the sorted subsets, rarefaction showed sequencing was incomplete despite large depth.

The TCR originated in a man younger than 30 in good health. The sample comprised naive CD4+ T cells sorted from blood. Documented subset: CD45RA+ positively selected. The chain employs TRBV11-2 and TRBJ2-7; the match to TRBD2 covers 8 bases. The CDR3 sequence is CASSPRGGIGYEQYF. The CDR3 nucleotides are TGTGCCAGCAGCCCTCGGGGGGGGATAGGCTACGAGCAGTACTTC. The full variable domain, rest sourced from reference TRBV11-2 and TRBJ2-7, is EAGVAQSPRYKIIEKRQSVAFWCNPISGHATLYWYQQILGQGPKLLIQFQNNGVVDDSQLPKDRFSAERLKGVDSTLKIQPAKLEDSAVYLCASSPRGGIGYEQYFGPGTRLTVT.